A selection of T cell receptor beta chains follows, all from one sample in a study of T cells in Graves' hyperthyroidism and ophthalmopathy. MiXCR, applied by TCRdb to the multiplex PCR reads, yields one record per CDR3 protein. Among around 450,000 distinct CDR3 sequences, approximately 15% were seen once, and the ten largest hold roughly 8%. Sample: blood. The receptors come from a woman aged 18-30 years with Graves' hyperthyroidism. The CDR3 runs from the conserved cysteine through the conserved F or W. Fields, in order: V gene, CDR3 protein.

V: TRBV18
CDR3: CASSPEGLGNTGELFF

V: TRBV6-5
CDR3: CASSYSFWANTEAFF

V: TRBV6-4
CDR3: CASSVTSNTGELFF

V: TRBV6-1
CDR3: CASSELAGGNEQFF

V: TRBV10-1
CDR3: CASSESRDTMWGEQYF

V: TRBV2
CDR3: CASSQVYEQYF

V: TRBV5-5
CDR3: CASRRPGQGAYGYTF

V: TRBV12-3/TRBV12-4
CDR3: CASIDDRTGGYTF

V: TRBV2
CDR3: CASRAMGTYEQYF

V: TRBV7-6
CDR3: CASSPGQDYYEQYF

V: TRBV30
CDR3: CAWSPDRDRGGYTF

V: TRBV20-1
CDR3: CSAIKNSGGGDGYGYTF

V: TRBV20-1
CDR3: CSAREQRLYNEQFF

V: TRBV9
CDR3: CASSEGERKETQYF

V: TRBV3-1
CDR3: CASSQAEGEKLFF

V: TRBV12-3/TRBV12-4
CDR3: CASSRTRTDQPQHF

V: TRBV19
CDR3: CASSSYGQGGYGYTF

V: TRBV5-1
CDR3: CASSPRRDNNSPLHF

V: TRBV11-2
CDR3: CASSLFGTKGLNEQFF

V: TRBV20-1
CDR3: CSARDWRSRGINEQYF

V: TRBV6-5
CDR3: CASSYSFQTEAFF

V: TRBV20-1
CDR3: CSAREAGGDTQYF

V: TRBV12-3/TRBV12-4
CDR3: CASSETGANYGYTF

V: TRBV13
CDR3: CASSFGQIGKNIQYF

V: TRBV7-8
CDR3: CASRPGTGVHGYTF

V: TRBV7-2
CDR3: CASRLLGIPEQFF

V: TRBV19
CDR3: CASSQTGLTYEQYF

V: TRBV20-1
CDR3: CSATSGTSYEQYF

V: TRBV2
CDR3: CASSRTGVGTQYF

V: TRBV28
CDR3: CASTPVLGGGYGYTF

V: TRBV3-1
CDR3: CASSHRTREGLDNEQFF

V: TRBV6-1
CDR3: CASTSSSGEETQYF

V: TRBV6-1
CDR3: CASSTGLSSYNEQFF

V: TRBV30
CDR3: CALTGGELYEQYF

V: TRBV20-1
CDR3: CSAASGTGIGQPQHF

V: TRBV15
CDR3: CATSRVGINTEAFF

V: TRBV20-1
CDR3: CSARGASGSGRDTQYF

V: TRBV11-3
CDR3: CASSLAGTGGANYGYTF

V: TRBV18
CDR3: CDSSPPGTGLIEQFF

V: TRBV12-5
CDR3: CASGLPGQGSTYEQYF

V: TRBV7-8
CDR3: CASSLSVSRLGGYEQYF

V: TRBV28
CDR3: CASSLGTLYNSPLHF

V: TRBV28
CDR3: CASSLRAWTSTDTQYF

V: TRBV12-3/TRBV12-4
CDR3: CASSGRLPNIQYF

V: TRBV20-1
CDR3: CSTQEYNEQFF

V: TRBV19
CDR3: CASKGRKPNYGYTF